This is a list of T cell receptor beta chains from one sample in a study of T cells in Graves' hyperthyroidism and ophthalmopathy. TCRdb ran MiXCR on the multiplex PCR reads and lists one entry per CDR3 protein. The sample lists around 800,000 distinct CDR3 sequences; roughly 40% were seen once. The material sequenced was blood. The receptors come from a man between 18 and 35 years old with Graves' hyperthyroidism. Each CDR3 is given with its conserved first and last residue. The order of the fields is D gene, V gene, clone size, J gene, CDR3 protein, CDR3 DNA. The D gene is left open where the match is weak. Rows give clone size only sometimes, using once, few, many, or a class for an expanded clone.

TRBD1	TRBV20-1	.	TRBJ2-7	CSAREEDRGFYEQYF	TGCAGTGCTAGAGAAGAGGACAGGGGGTTTTACGAGCAGTACTTC
.	TRBV5-4	.	TRBJ1-1	CASSAKQGNTEAFF	TGTGCCAGCAGCGCTAAACAGGGGAACACTGAAGCTTTCTTT
.	TRBV6-5	many	TRBJ1-1	CASSYGQVNTEAFF	TGTGCCAGCAGTTACGGACAAGTAAACACTGAAGCTTTCTTT
.	TRBV11-1	few	TRBJ2-2	CASSLRRNTGELFF	TGTGCCAGCAGCCTCAGACGAAACACCGGGGAGCTGTTTTTT
TRBD2	TRBV7-3	.	TRBJ2-2	CASSMTSGAGGELFF	TGTGCCAGCAGCATGACTAGCGGCGCGGGCGGGGAGCTGTTTTTT
.	TRBV7-9	.	TRBJ1-6	CASSQDGRRASHF	TGCGCCAGCAGCCAAGATGGAAGGAGAGCCTCCCACTTT
TRBD1	TRBV3-1	.	TRBJ2-5	CASIGQGQKETQYF	TGTGCCTCCATCGGACAGGGCCAAAAGGAGACCCAGTACTTC
.	TRBV2	.	TRBJ1-2	CASTGSGSYGYTF	TGTGCCAGCACTGGTAGCGGAAGCTATGGCTACACCTTC
.	TRBV6-5	.	TRBJ2-7	CASNGDTYEQYF	TGTGCCAGCAACGGAGATACCTACGAGCAGTACTTC
TRBD2	TRBV25-1	.	TRBJ2-5	CASSEYAGGQETQYF	TGTGCCAGCAGTGAATATGCGGGGGGACAAGAGACCCAGTACTTC
.	TRBV7-8	.	TRBJ1-4	CASSQSLGFGEKLFF	TGTGCCAGCAGCCAAAGTCTAGGGTTTGGGGAAAAACTGTTTTTT
.	TRBV29-1	many	TRBJ1-2	CSVDGGTGYGYTF	TGCAGCGTTGACGGAGGCACGGGCTATGGCTACACCTTC
TRBD2	TRBV7-9	.	TRBJ2-5	CASSQGLAGWEAQYF	TGCGCCAGCAGCCAAGGGCTAGCGGGGTGGGAGGCCCAGTACTTC
TRBD2	TRBV7-6	few	TRBJ2-7	CASSLALTSGSEQYF	TGTGCCAGCAGCTTAGCGTTGACTAGCGGGAGCGAGCAGTACTTC
.	TRBV7-9	.	TRBJ1-1	CASSLRQDNTEAFF	TGTGCCAGCAGCTTAAGGCAAGATAACACTGAAGCTTTCTTT
TRBD2	TRBV11-1	.	TRBJ2-5	CASSVMTSGGEETQYF	TGTGCCAGCAGCGTCATGACTAGCGGGGGAGAAGAGACCCAGTACTTC
TRBD1	TRBV11-2	few	TRBJ2-5	CASSLARTGAETQYF	TGTGCCAGCAGCTTAGCGAGGACAGGAGCCGAGACCCAGTACTTC
.	TRBV7-9	few	TRBJ2-5	CASSTNHETQYF	TGTGCCAGCAGCACCAATCATGAGACCCAGTACTTC
.	TRBV20-1	many	TRBJ1-1	CSARVTANKNTEAFF	TGCAGTGCTAGAGTGACAGCTAATAAGAACACTGAAGCTTTCTTT
TRBD1	TRBV20-1	many	TRBJ1-2	CSARDRDYTF	TGCAGTGCTAGGGACAGGGACTACACCTTC
TRBD1	TRBV10-3	.	TRBJ2-7	CASSDVTRRDRGHEQYF	TGTGCCAGCAGTGATGTCACACGCCGGGACAGGGGCCACGAGCAGTACTTC
.	TRBV5-1	few	TRBJ2-3	CASSSRASTDTQYF	TGCGCCAGCAGCTCCAGGGCGAGCACAGATACGCAGTATTTT
TRBD1	TRBV5-5	few	TRBJ1-4	CASSGLDRGTVLFF	TGTGCCAGCAGCGGATTAGACAGGGGGACAGTCTTGTTTTTT
TRBD1	TRBV12-3/TRBV12-4	many	TRBJ1-1	CASSPRTGGMNTEAFF	TGTGCCAGCAGTCCGAGGACAGGGGGTATGAACACTGAAGCTTTCTTT
.	TRBV20-1	.	TRBJ1-6	CSASQEAENSPLHF	TGCAGTGCTAGCCAGGAAGCAGAGAATTCACCCCTCCACTTT
TRBD1	TRBV9	.	TRBJ2-7	CASSAPGTGGPYEQYF	TGTGCCAGCAGCGCCCCCGGGACAGGGGGACCCTACGAGCAGTACTTC
.	TRBV7-3	.	TRBJ1-5	CASSQTGGDQPQHF	TGCGCCAGCAGCCAAACCGGAGGGGATCAGCCCCAGCATTTT
.	TRBV7-9	.	TRBJ1-1	CASSLPVVGEMNTEAFF	TGTGCCAGCAGCTTACCGGTAGTAGGGGAAATGAACACTGAAGCTTTCTTT
.	TRBV2	many	TRBJ1-2	CASTWTGIDGYTF	TGTGCCAGCACCTGGACGGGGATCGATGGCTACACCTTC
.	TRBV7-2	few	TRBJ1-5	CASSLGLGGPQPQHF	TGTGCCAGCAGCTTAGGCTTGGGGGGACCTCAGCCCCAGCATTTT
TRBD1	TRBV5-1	.	TRBJ2-7	CASRTRGRSYEQYF	TGCGCCAGCCGAACCAGGGGGAGATCCTACGAGCAGTACTTC
.	TRBV20-1	many	TRBJ1-3	CSASSRERGNTIYF	TGCAGTGCTAGTTCCAGGGAGCGCGGAAACACCATATATTTT
TRBD1	TRBV2	few	TRBJ1-4	CASTGTGGGSGTEKLFF	TGTGCCAGCACCGGGACAGGGGGCGGGTCTGGGACTGAAAAACTGTTTTTT
.	TRBV7-2	many	TRBJ2-5	CASMDYLSGAQYF	TGTGCCAGCATGGACTACTTGTCAGGGGCCCAGTACTTC
TRBD1	TRBV20-1	many	TRBJ1-1	CSAPKTGIQNTEAFF	TGCAGTGCTCCAAAGACAGGGATCCAAAACACTGAAGCTTTCTTT
.	TRBV15	.	TRBJ1-5	CATSTLRGWQPQHF	TGTGCCACCAGCACTCTCAGGGGTTGGCAGCCCCAGCATTTT
.	TRBV25-1	.	TRBJ2-7	CASSDRDYEQHF	TGTGCCAGTAGTGACAGGGACTACGAGCAGCACTTC
.	TRBV27	few	TRBJ1-5	CASEGSNQPQHF	TGTGCCAGCGAGGGGAGCAATCAGCCCCAGCATTTT
.	TRBV2	many	TRBJ1-2	CASRLGRNYGYTF	TGTGCCAGCAGGCTTGGGAGGAACTATGGCTACACCTTC
.	TRBV2	.	TRBJ1-1	CASRGEVRRAF	TGTGCCAGCAGGGGAGAGGTCCGCAGGGCTTTT
.	TRBV7-9	many	TRBJ2-7	CASSPGEGLEQYF	TGTGCCAGCAGCCCAGGTGAAGGGCTCGAGCAGTACTTC
TRBD1	TRBV20-1	many	TRBJ2-7	CSARGQGLEQYF	TGCAGTGCTCGCGGACAGGGTCTGGAGCAGTACTTC
.	TRBV25-1	.	TRBJ1-1	CASSDGEDEAFF	TGTGCCAGCAGTGACGGGGAGGACGAAGCTTTCTTT
.	TRBV20-1	few	TRBJ2-2	CSATGTEHTGELFF	TGCAGTGCCACCGGGACGGAACACACCGGGGAGCTGTTTTTT
TRBD1	TRBV6-5	once	TRBJ1-2	CAISYGGQGSYGYTF	TGTGCCATCAGTTACGGGGGACAGGGGTCTTATGGCTACACCTTC
.	TRBV6-6	.	TRBJ1-2	CASSLSQGRANYGYTF	TGTGCCAGCAGCCTTTCTCAGGGGCGCGCTAACTATGGCTACACCTTC
.	TRBV20-1	many	TRBJ1-6	CSARGGFDSPLHF	TGCAGTGCTAGGGGCGGTTTCGATTCACCCCTCCACTTT
.	TRBV6-5	.	TRBJ2-7	CASRDRSNADEQYF	TGTGCCAGCAGGGACAGATCCAACGCCGACGAGCAGTACTTC
.	TRBV25-1	many	TRBJ2-2	CASTGLGTGELFF	TGTGCCAGCACCGGCTTAGGCACCGGGGAGCTGTTTTTT
TRBD1	TRBV6-4	.	TRBJ1-6	CASSENRGISPLHF	TGTGCCAGCAGCGAAAACAGGGGGATTTCACCCCTCCACTTT
TRBD2	TRBV7-9	once	TRBJ2-7	CASSRTRLAGFYEQYF	TGTGCCAGCAGCCGAACTCGACTAGCGGGATTCTACGAGCAGTACTTC
.	TRBV29-1	.	TRBJ2-2	CSVPGTSGTGELFF	TGCAGCGTTCCCGGGACGTCGGGGACCGGGGAGCTGTTTTTT